A single sample gave rise to the 8 T cell receptor beta chains below, sequenced in a study of response to subunit inactivated influenza vaccine. Via MiXCR, TCRdb re-called the RT-PCR reads, giving one row per CDR3 protein. Found here are hundreds of thousands of distinct CDR3 sequences, roughly 12% of them singletons; the top ten hold 8% to 13%. This same sample was also part of a study on T cells expressing NK-cell markers. That work contributes: A 5'RACE template switching approach incorporating UMIs was used to make TCR beta cDNA.

Sequenced here: PBMCs from blood, sampled on the day of vaccination. These receptors came from a man aged 45 to 65 who received an inactivated influenza vaccine.

The gene calls are TRBV7-9 and TRBJ2-1, with D tentatively TRBD1 or TRBD2 (5 bases each). Looked up from germline, CDR1 is SEHNR and CDR2 is FQNEAQ (reference sequence). V shed 0 bases and J shed 8 bases, with 20 bases lying between them. The CDR3 sequence is 17 residues long. CDR3 in DNA: TGTGCCAGCAGCTTAGCGTGGGGGTGGAACAATAAGTATGAGCAGTTCTTC. Amino acids: CASSLAWGWNNKYEQFF.

This chain links TRBV4-3 with TRBJ2-7; D is unresolved. Germline V CDR1 and CDR2: LGHNA, YSLEER. The CDR3 extends over 13 amino acids. The ends were cut back, 4 bases at V and 3 bases at J, with 10 bases in the middle. CDR3 amino acids: CASSRAVGYEQYF. The CDR3, as DNA: TGCGCCAGCAGCCGCGCGGTCGGCTACGAGCAGTACTTC.

This clonotype was detected a few times. This chain links TRBV5-1 with TRBJ2-7, with 7 bases that match TRBD1. The CDR3 extends over 14 amino acids. V was clipped by 8 bases and J by 0 bases; unmatched bases: 8. Per the germline V gene, CDR1 is SGHRS and CDR2 is YFSETQ. The CDR3 protein is CARTRTGPSYEQYF. CDR3 in DNA: TGCGCCAGGACCAGGACAGGACCCTCCTACGAGCAGTACTTC.

This clonotype was observed a handful of times. This rearrangement joins TRBV10-2 to TRBJ1-2; TRBD1 aligns across 8 bases. In germline, CDR1 is WSHSY, CDR2 SAAADI. V lost 3 bases to trimming and J lost 4 bases; unmatched junction nucleotides: 13. The CDR3 spans 17 residues. This chain's CDR3 is CASSDSGPDRAGYGYTF. CDR3 in DNA: TGCGCCAGCAGTGATTCCGGCCCGGACAGGGCGGGCTATGGCTACACCTTC.

The J gene is TRBJ2-7, the V gene TRBV5-1; TRBD2 matches 15 bases. This CDR3 has 15 residues. Germline CDR1 and CDR2: SGHRS and YFSETQ. J lost 5 bases, V lost 4 bases, and 4 bases had no gene match. This CDR3 reads CASSTGLAGGHEQYF. In nucleotides, the CDR3 is TGCGCCAGCAGCACGGGACTAGCGGGAGGCCACGAGCAGTACTTC.

This clonotype was seen ten or more times. V is TRBV11-2 and J is TRBJ2-1, with D possibly being TRBD1 (6 bases). Germline V gene lookup returns CDR1 SGHAT and CDR2 FQNNGV. Trimming removed 1 base at V and 4 bases at J, with 11 bases between. The CDR3 contains 15 residues. CDR3 DNA: TGTGCCAGCAGCTTAGGACCAGGGGTGTACAATGAGCAGTTCTTC. Translating it yields CASSLGPGVYNEQFF.

The sample holds many counts of this clonotype. The V gene is TRBV24-1, the J gene TRBJ2-3, with D maybe TRBD1 (5 bases). CDR3 length equals 14 residues. Germline V gene data show CDR1 as KGHDR and CDR2 as SFDVKD. V lost 4 bases, J lost 2 bases, and 9 bases lay in between. The CDR3 is CATSEDSYTDTQYF. As DNA, the CDR3 is TGTGCCACCAGTGAAGACAGCTACACAGATACGCAGTATTTT.

There are a few counts of this clonotype. The chain has TRBV29-1 and TRBJ1-1; D is unresolved. Trimming stripped 4 bases from V and 6 bases from J, with 12 bases between. The CDR3 spans 12 residues. Germline assignment: CDR1 SQVTM and CDR2 ANQGSEA. The CDR3 nucleotides read TGCAGCGTTGTCCCCACGTCCTCTGAAGCTTTCTTT. Translating it yields CSVVPTSSEAFF.